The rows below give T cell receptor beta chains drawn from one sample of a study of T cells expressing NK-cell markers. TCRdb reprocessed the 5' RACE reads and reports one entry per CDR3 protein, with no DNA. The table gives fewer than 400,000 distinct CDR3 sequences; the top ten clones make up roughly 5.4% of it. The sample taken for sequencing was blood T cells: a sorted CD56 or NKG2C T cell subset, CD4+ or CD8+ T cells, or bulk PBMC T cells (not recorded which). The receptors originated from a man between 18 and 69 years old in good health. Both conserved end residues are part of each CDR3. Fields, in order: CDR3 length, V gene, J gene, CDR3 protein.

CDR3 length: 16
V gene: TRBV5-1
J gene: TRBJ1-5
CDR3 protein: CASSLAGGPSNQPQHF

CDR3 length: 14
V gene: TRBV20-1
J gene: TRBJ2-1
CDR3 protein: CSASASGGMYEQFF

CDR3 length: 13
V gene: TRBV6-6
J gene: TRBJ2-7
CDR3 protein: CASSHGRVYEQYF

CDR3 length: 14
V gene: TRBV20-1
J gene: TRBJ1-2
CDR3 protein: CSATSGEEVYGYTF

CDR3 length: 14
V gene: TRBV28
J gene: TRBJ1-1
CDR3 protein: CASSKQETNTEAFF

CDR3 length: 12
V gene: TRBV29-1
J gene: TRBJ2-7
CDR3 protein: CSVNTGVREQYF

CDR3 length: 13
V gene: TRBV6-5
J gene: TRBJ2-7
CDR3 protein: CASSSLGLSEQYF

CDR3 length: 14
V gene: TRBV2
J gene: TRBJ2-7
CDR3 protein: CASSETWLSVEQYF

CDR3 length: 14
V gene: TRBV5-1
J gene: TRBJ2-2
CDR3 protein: CASSSLAATGELFF

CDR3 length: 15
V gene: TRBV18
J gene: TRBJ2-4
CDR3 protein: CASSPPGEGRDIQYF